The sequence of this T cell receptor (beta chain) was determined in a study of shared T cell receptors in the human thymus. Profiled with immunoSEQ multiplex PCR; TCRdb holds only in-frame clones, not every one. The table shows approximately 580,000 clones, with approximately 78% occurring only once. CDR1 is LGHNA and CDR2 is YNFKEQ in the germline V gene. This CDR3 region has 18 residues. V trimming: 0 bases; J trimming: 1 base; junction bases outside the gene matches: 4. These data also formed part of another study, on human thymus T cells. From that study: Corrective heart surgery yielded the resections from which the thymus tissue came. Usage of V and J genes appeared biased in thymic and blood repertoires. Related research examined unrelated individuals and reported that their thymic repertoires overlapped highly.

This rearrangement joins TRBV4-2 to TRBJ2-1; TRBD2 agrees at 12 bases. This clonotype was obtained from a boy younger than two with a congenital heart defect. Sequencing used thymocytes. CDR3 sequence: CASSQENLAGGSYNEQFF. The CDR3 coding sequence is TGTGCCAGCAGCCAAGAAAATCTAGCGGGAGGGTCCTACAATGAGCAGTTCTTC.